Shown below are 26 T cell receptor beta chains from a single sample sequenced in a study of beta chain features in type 1 diabetes. Study-wide points: All four CD4+ subsets from Type 1 diabetes patients carried moderately but significantly shorter TCRB CDR3s.

These receptors' antigens are unknown. Expressed TCRB transcripts were sequenced because the isolated RNA had all been reverse transcribed beforehand. The protocol was immunoSEQ multiplex PCR, while the TCRdb copy is restricted to in-frame clones and leaves out a portion. This sample yields over 150,000 clones, of which roughly 8% are seen a single time; over 0.5% belongs to the top ten. Sequenced input: central memory CD4+ T cells from blood. The origin of the receptors is a woman younger than 35 with type 1 diabetes.

This clone was seen more than once but under ten times. Other DNA sequences in this specimen translate into the identical CDR3. This chain joins TRBV5-1 and TRBJ2-5, with a tentative D call TRBD1 (6 bases). The CDR3 sequence is 13 residues long. Germline-derived CDR1 and CDR2 are SGHRS and YFSETQ. V was shortened by 2 bases and J by 5 bases, with 10 bases between the two germline ends. The CDR3 DNA reads as TGCGCCAGCAGCTTACAGGGCCAGGAGACCCAGTACTTC. Its protein product is CASSLQGQETQYF. The whole variable domain, remainder taken from reference TRBV5-1 and TRBJ2-5, is KAGVTQTPRYLIKTRGQQVTLSCSPISGHRSVSWYQQTPGQGLQFLFEYFSETQRNKGNFPGRFSGRQFSNSRSEMNVSTLELGDSALYLCASSLQGQETQYFGPGTRLLVL.

This clone was seen a handful of times. The V gene is TRBV11-3, the J gene TRBJ2-3; D is ambiguous. This CDR3 contains 14 residues. The ends were cut back, 1 base at V and 6 bases at J, with 11 bases in the middle. Germline loops: CDR1 SGHNT, CDR2 YENEEA. The CDR3 nucleotides read TGTGCCAGCAGCTTAGGGGCCTTAACGGATACGCAGTATTTT. Its translation is CASSLGALTDTQYF.

J is TRBJ2-5 and V is TRBV19; 11 bases align to TRBD2. Germline CDR1 and CDR2: LNHDA and SQIVND (reference sequence). V trimming: 6 bases; J trimming: 1 base; junction bases outside the gene matches: 7. The CDR3 contains 16 residues. The CDR3 protein is CASSKSGTSGQETQYF. The CDR3 DNA sequence: TGTGCCAGTAGCAAGTCCGGGACTAGCGGCCAAGAGACCCAGTACTTC.

The chain couples TRBV18 to TRBJ1-2; a possible D gene is TRBD1 (5 bases). Trimming left V 6 bases short and J 8 bases short, with 22 bases between. Looked up from germline, CDR1 is KGHSH and CDR2 is LQKENI. The CDR3 is made up of 15 amino acids. This CDR3 reads CASSLDPQDPRGYTF. The CDR3 DNA reads TGTGCCAGCTCGTTAGACCCACAGGACCCGAGGGGCTACACCTTC.

This clone was observed a handful of times. The V gene is TRBV19, the J gene TRBJ2-7; D may be TRBD2 (6 bases). Trimming took 3 bases from V and 7 from J, leaving 16 bases between them. Looked up from germline, CDR1 is LNHDA and CDR2 is SQIVND (reference sequence). The CDR3 is made up of 14 amino acids. CDR3 DNA sequence: TGTGCCAGTAGTATGACCGGGAGTGCAGGAGAGCAGTACTTC. Translated, it gives CASSMTGSAGEQYF.

This chain uses TRBV7-2 with TRBJ2-7; 9 bases are a match to TRBD2. CDR3 length: 18 residues. The V gene's germline CDR1 is SGHTA and CDR2 FQGNSA. V shed 3 bases, J shed 2 bases, and the junction held 14 bases outside the gene matches. This CDR3 reads CASSFSPPRLAVAYEQYF. The CDR3 DNA reads as TGTGCCAGCAGCTTCTCTCCCCCCAGACTAGCGGTGGCCTACGAGCAGTACTTC.

This clone turned up a few times. The V and J genes are TRBV29-1 and TRBJ2-1; 10 positions agree with TRBD1. The CDR3 has 13 residues. Germline V lookup: CDR1 SQVTM, CDR2 ANQGSEA. Trimming at V came to 4 bases and at J to 7 bases, leaving 4 bases not matched to a gene. The CDR3 nucleotides read TGCAGCGTTGCCCCGGGACAGGGGAATGAGCAGTTCTTC. Protein product: CSVAPGQGNEQFF.

The chain carries TRBV28 and TRBJ2-1; 14 bases agree with TRBD2. Trimming cost V 5 bases and J 9 bases; bases outside gene matches: 6. Per germline, CDR1 MDHEN and CDR2 SYDVKM. This CDR3 contains 15 residues. For the CDR3, the DNA is TGTGCCAGCAGTCGGGCGACTAGCGGGAGGGTTGAGCAGTTCTTC. Encoded protein: CASSRATSGRVEQFF.

CDR3 coding DNA: TGCGCCAGCAGCTGGACTAGTCCGGAGACCCAGTACTTC. Translation: CASSWTSPETQYF. The V and J genes are TRBV5-1 and TRBJ2-5; 7 positions agree with TRBD2. After removal of 3 bases from V and 5 bases from J, the junction contained 4 bases not matched to a gene. The CDR3 contains 13 residues. CDR1 and CDR2 (germline): SGHRS, YFSETQ.

This clone was detected a few times. The rearrangement joins TRBV4-2 to TRBJ2-7; 13 bases match TRBD2. Germline loops: CDR1 LGHNA, CDR2 YNFKEQ. The V and J ends lost 3 bases and 5 bases, in that order; junction bases with no gene match: 4. The CDR3 sequence is 15 residues long. The CDR3 sequence: CASSQTTSGRDEQYF. The CDR3 bases are TGTGCCAGCAGCCAGACTACTAGCGGGAGGGACGAGCAGTACTTC.

In the case of this clone: Other DNA sequences in the same sample also yield this CDR3. V gene TRBV4-3 combines with J gene TRBJ2-1; 9 positions match TRBD2. Trimming removed 3 bases from V and 4 bases from J; junction bases left unmatched: 4. CDR3 size: 15 residues. Germline loops: CDR1 LGHNA, CDR2 YSLEER. CDR3 coding DNA: TGCGCCAGCAGCCAGAAAAGCGGGGGGTACAATGAGCAGTTCTTC. Translation: CASSQKSGGYNEQFF.

This clone was observed a few times. This sequence joins TRBV18 and TRBJ2-7, with 7 bases lining up with TRBD1. Per germline, CDR1 KGHSH and CDR2 LQKENI. The CDR3 sequence is 14 residues long. Trimming at V came to 3 bases and at J to 2 bases, leaving 4 bases not matched to a gene. CDR3 sequence (DNA): TGTGCCAGCTCACCGGAAGGGGGCCCCTACGAGCAGTACTTC. This translates into CASSPEGGPYEQYF.

This clone was seen a few times. V is TRBV7-2 and J is TRBJ2-6, with D hard to call. This CDR3 region has 13 residues. CDR1 and CDR2 from the germline V gene are SGHTA and FQGNSA. Trimming took off 5 bases at V and 3 bases at J, with 5 bases between the two ends. CDR3 sequence (DNA): TGTGCCAGCAGCCCCCATGGGGCCAACGTCCTGACTTTC. It translates to CASSPHGANVLTF.

This clone was recorded a few times. This rearrangement joins TRBV5-4 to TRBJ2-7; D not resolved. Trimming took 1 base from V and 2 from J, leaving 7 bases between them. CDR1 is SGHNT and CDR2 is YYREEE in the germline V gene (reference sequence). The CDR3 has 13 amino acids. This CDR3 reads CASSLKLTYEQYF. DNA for the CDR3: TGTGCCAGCAGCTTGAAGCTTACCTACGAGCAGTACTTC.

V usage is TRBV13 and J usage is TRBJ1-1, with D possibly TRBD1 on 6 matching bases. V lost 5 bases and J lost 4, with 17 bases in between. CDR3 length equals 15 residues. The germline V gene has CDR1 PRHDT and CDR2 FYEKMQ (reference sequence). The CDR3 DNA reads as TGTGCCAGCAGCCCGCAACAGGGAGAGAGCACTGAAGCTTTCTTT. This sequence encodes CASSPQQGESTEAFF.

The chain has TRBV11-2 and TRBJ2-1; 7 nucleotides match TRBD1. V trimming: 7 bases; J trimming: 8 bases; junction bases outside the gene matches: 17. Looked up from germline, CDR1 is SGHAT and CDR2 is FQNNGV. This CDR3 has 16 amino acids. The CDR3 coding sequence is TGTGCCAGCACCGGGGAGAGGGGACAGTTCACCCATGAGCAGTTCTTC. Encoded protein: CASTGERGQFTHEQFF.

This clone was seen repeatedly, ten times or more. V and J are TRBV4-1 and TRBJ2-2; D remains unclear. With 1 base removed from V and 6 bases from J, the gap between germline ends came to 6 bases. Germline values: CDR1 MGHRA, CDR2 YSYEKL. The CDR3 sequence is 13 residues long. The CDR3: CASSQVPSGELFF. CDR3 coding DNA: TGCGCCAGCAGCCAAGTCCCCTCCGGGGAGCTGTTTTTT.

The gene calls are TRBV5-1 and TRBJ1-1; 10 positions agree with TRBD1. This CDR3 spans 15 amino acids. Germline CDR1 SGHRS, CDR2 YFSETQ. Unmatched junction bases numbered 7, after V lost 4 bases and J lost 4 bases. CDR3: CASSQSTGGITEAFF. In DNA, the CDR3 is TGCGCCAGCAGCCAATCGACAGGGGGCATCACTGAAGCTTTCTTT. The variable domain in full, with the rest retrieved from reference TRBV5-1 and TRBJ1-1, is KAGVTQTPRYLIKTRGQQVTLSCSPISGHRSVSWYQQTPGQGLQFLFEYFSETQRNKGNFPGRFSGRQFSNSRSEMNVSTLELGDSALYLCASSQSTGGITEAFFGQGTRLTVV.

This rearrangement joins TRBV7-2 to TRBJ2-3; perhaps TRBD2 as D (5 bases). Germline V gene data show CDR1 as SGHTA and CDR2 as FQGNSA. The CDR3 is made up of 16 amino acids. V was clipped by 6 bases and J by 5 bases, with 21 bases between them. CDR3 sequence reads: CASRAVIGSEKDTQYF. The CDR3 coding sequence is TGTGCCAGCAGAGCCGTGATAGGGAGTGAGAAAGATACGCAGTATTTT.

This chain links TRBV19 with TRBJ1-5; TRBD1 agrees at 7 bases. Germline V gene lookup returns CDR1 LNHDA and CDR2 SQIVND (reference sequence). The CDR3 covers 14 residues. Germline trimming cut 3 bases from V and 6 bases from J; bases unmatched to any gene: 5. CDR3 nucleotide sequence: TGTGCCAGTAGTATTGAGACAGGGAGTCAGCCCCAGCATTTT. Translation: CASSIETGSQPQHF. Full variable domain (remainder filled in from reference TRBV19 and TRBJ1-5): DGGITQSPKYLFRKEGQNVTLSCEQNLNHDAMYWYRQDPGQGLRLIYYSQIVNDFQKGDIAEGYSVSREKKESFPLTVTSAQKNPTAFYLCASSIETGSQPQHFGDGTRLSIL.

This clone was picked up a small number of times. The rearrangement uses TRBV7-9 and TRBJ1-2; 11 bases fit TRBD1. The ends lost 4 bases at V and 6 bases at J; junction bases unmatched: 4. The CDR3 totals 14 residues. CDR1 is SEHNR, CDR2 FQNEAQ, per germline (reference sequence). CDR3 region: CASSWDRGGDGYTF. The CDR3 coding sequence is TGTGCCAGCAGCTGGGACAGGGGGGGAGATGGCTACACCTTC.

The genes are TRBV18 and TRBJ2-7, with 7 positions matching TRBD1. CDR3 size: 16 residues. The V gene end was trimmed by 5 bases and the J gene end by 3 bases; junction bases not matched to a gene: 13. Germline-derived CDR1 and CDR2 are KGHSH and LQKENI. CDR3 region: CASSSVSGTEFYEQYF. The DNA for the CDR3 is TGTGCCAGCTCATCCGTTTCCGGGACAGAGTTCTACGAGCAGTACTTC.

This chain joins TRBV7-2 and TRBJ2-3; D is unresolved. The V end lost 4 bases, the J end lost 6 bases, and 11 bases lay between the germline ends. Per germline, CDR1 SGHTA and CDR2 FQGNSA. The CDR3 is 13 residues long. CDR3 protein: CASSSPGGDTQYF. The CDR3 bases are TGTGCCAGCAGCTCCCCCGGCGGCGATACGCAGTATTTT.

The chain combines TRBV7-2 with TRBJ2-7; D gene unclear. The CDR3 loop spans 11 amino acids. V was pared by 3 bases and J by 7 bases, with 7 bases between. CDR1 and CDR2 (germline): SGHTA, FQGNSA. CDR3 sequence (DNA): TGTGCCAGCAGCTTGGCCAAGGAGCAGTACTTC. Translated, it gives CASSLAKEQYF.

This rearrangement joins TRBV7-2 to TRBJ1-2; 8 positions match TRBD1. V was clipped by 2 bases and J by 5 bases; unmatched bases: 13. The CDR3 is 17 amino acids. Looked up from germline, CDR1 is SGHTA and CDR2 is FQGNSA. CDR3 in DNA: TGTGCCAGCAGCTTACCTCCGTATCAGGGGGCATTTTATGGCTACACCTTC. As protein: CASSLPPYQGAFYGYTF.

This clone was seen a handful of times. This rearrangement joins TRBV10-1 to TRBJ1-1; perhaps TRBD1 as D (6 bases). V lost 4 bases, J lost 0 bases, and 9 bases lay in between. CDR3 size: 14 residues. The germline V gene encodes CDR1 WNHNN and CDR2 SYGVQD (reference sequence). The CDR3 loop is CASSVGQMNTEAFF. DNA for the CDR3: TGCGCCAGCAGTGTCGGACAGATGAACACTGAAGCTTTCTTT.